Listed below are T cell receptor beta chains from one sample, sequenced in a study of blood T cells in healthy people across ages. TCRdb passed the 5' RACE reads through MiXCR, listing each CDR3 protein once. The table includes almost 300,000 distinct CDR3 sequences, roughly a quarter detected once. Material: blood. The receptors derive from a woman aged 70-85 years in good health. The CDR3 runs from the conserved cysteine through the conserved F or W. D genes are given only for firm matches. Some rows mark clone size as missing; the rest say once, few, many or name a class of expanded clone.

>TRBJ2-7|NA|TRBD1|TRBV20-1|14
TGCAGTGCTAGAAATGCACAGGGGCGTTACGAGCAGTACTTC
CSARNAQGRYEQYF
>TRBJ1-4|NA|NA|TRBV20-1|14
TGCAGTGCTATTCCCAGGGGCCTATGGGAAAAACTGTTTTTT
CSAIPRGLWEKLFF
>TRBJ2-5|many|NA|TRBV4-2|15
TGTGCCAGCAGCCAAGAGAGAGGAGCGGAAGAGACCCAGTACTTC
CASSQERGAEETQYF
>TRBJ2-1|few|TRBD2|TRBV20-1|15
TGCAGCGAAGGGCGAGCGGGAAGCTCCTACAATGAGCAGTTCTTC
CSEGRAGSSYNEQFF
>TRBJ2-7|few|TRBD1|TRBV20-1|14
TGCAGTGCCGGTGAGGGACAGGGTTACTACGAGCAGTACTTC
CSAGEGQGYYEQYF
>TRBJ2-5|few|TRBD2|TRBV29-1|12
TGCAGCGTATTAGCGGGCCAAGAGACCCAGTACTTC
CSVLAGQETQYF
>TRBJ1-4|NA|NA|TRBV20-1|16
TGCAGTGCCCCACAGAGTCGAACTGCAACTAATGAAAAACTGTTTTTT
CSAPQSRTATNEKLFF
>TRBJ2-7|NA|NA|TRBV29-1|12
TGCAGCGTTGAGGGGCAGACCTACGAGCAGTACTTC
CSVEGQTYEQYF
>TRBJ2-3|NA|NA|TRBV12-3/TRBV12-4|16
TGTGCCAGCAGTCCCGGACTAAGTGAGAGCACAGATACGCAGTATTTC
CASSPGLSESTDTQYF
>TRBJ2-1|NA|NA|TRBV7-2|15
TGTGCCAGCAGCCCCATAGCAGTCTCCTACAATGAGCAGTTCTTC
CASSPIAVSYNEQFF
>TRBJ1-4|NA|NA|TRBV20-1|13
TGCAGTGCTTCAGGGTTCATTTCCGGAAAACTGTTTTTT
CSASGFISGKLFF
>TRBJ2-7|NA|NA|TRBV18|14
TGTGCCAGCTCAAACGGTCCACAGCCCTACGAGCAGTACTTC
CASSNGPQPYEQYF
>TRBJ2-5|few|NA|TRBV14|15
TGTGCCAGCAGCCAAGGGGGTAGAAACCAAGAGACCCAGTACTTC
CASSQGGRNQETQYF
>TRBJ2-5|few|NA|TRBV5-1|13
TGCGCCAGCAGCTTCAGGGGAGGCGAGACCCAGTACTTC
CASSFRGGETQYF
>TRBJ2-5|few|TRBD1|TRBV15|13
TGTGCCACCAGCAGAGCAGGGGGAGAGACCCAGTACTTC
CATSRAGGETQYF
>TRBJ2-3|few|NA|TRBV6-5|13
TGTGCCAGCAGTTCACGGAACACAGATACGCAGTATTTT
CASSSRNTDTQYF
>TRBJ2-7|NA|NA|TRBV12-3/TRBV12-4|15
TGTGCCAGCAGTGAAGGTCAACAACGCGGCTACGAGCAGTACTTC
CASSEGQQRGYEQYF
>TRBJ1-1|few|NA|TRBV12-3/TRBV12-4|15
TGTGCCAGCAGTTTAATATTGGGCGGCGGCACTGAAGCTTTCTTT
CASSLILGGGTEAFF
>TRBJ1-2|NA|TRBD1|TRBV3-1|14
TGTGCCAGCAGCCAAGAACCAACAGGGGATGGCTACACCTTC
CASSQEPTGDGYTF
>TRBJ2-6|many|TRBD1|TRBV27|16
TGTGCCAGCAGTTCACAGGGGGCGCTAGGGGCCAACGTCCTGACTTTC
CASSSQGALGANVLTF
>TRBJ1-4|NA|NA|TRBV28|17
TGTGCCAGCAGTTCTCGCGGGGGGGGAGCAACTAATGAAGAACTGTTTTTT
CASSSRGGGATNEELFF
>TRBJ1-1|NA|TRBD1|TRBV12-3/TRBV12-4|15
TGTGCCAGTTCTAATCTACAGGGGGCGCGGACTGAAGCTTTCTTT
CASSNLQGARTEAFF
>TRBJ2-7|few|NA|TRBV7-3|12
TGTGCCAGCAGCGCTACTAAGGGCGAGCAGTACTTC
CASSATKGEQYF
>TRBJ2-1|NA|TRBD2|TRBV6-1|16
TGTGCCAGCAGCCACCGCGGGGCGGGAGGATACAATGAGCAGTTCTTC
CASSHRGAGGYNEQFF
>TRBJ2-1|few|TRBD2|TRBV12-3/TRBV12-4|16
TGTGCCAGCAGTTCGGGACTAGCGGGAGTAGGAAATGAGCAGTTCTTC
CASSSGLAGVGNEQFF
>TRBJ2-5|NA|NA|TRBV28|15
TGTGCCAGCAGTTTAATACAGGGTGGGGCAGAGACCCAGTACTTC
CASSLIQGGAETQYF
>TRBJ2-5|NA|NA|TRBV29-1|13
TGCAGCGTTGATGGTGAGGGGACCGCGACCCAGTACTTC
CSVDGEGTATQYF
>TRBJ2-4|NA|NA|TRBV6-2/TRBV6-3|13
TGTGCCAGCAGTTACTACAGGGAGAACATTCAGTACTTC
CASSYYRENIQYF
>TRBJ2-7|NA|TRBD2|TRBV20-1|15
TGCAGTGCTAGATCTGGGGCGGGAGGTTCCTACGAGCAGTACTTC
CSARSGAGGSYEQYF
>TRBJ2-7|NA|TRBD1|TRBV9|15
TGTGCCAGCAGCGTAGCGGGGACAGGGCTCTACGAGCAGTACTTC
CASSVAGTGLYEQYF
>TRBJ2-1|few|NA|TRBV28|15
TGTGCCAGCAGTCCATCAATAGACAGTAACAATGAGCAGTTCTTC
CASSPSIDSNNEQFF
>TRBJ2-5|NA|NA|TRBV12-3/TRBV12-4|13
TGTGCCAGCAGTTTTGGAAGGAAGGAGACCCAGTACTTC
CASSFGRKETQYF
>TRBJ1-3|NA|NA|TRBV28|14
TGTGCCAGCAGTTTCAGCCGGGACAGAAACACCATATATTTT
CASSFSRDRNTIYF
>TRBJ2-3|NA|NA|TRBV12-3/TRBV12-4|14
TGTGCCAGCAGTTGGGGAGTGAGCCCAGATACGCAGTATTTT
CASSWGVSPDTQYF